This TCR beta chain emerged from a study of blood T cell repertoires in COVID-19. Study details: Both acute and convalescent COVID-19 samples were obtained from the United States, Italy and Spain. T cells, B-cell-depleted T cells, or PBMCs supplied cDNA or gDNA.

CDR3 size: 15 residues. Trimming shortened V by 0 bases and J by 4 bases, and 12 bases separated the two germline ends. Germline CDR1 MGHRA, CDR2 YSYEKL. In the authors' workflow: Reference gene primer amplification yielded estimated nucleated cell counts. The repertoire was sequenced with immunoSEQ multiplex PCR; TCRdb's copy has only in-frame clones and lacks some. V and J calls and clone size are copied from that table; D and trimming were computed from the DNA. The sample carries 70,000 to 100,000 clones, roughly 90% recorded once. The chain couples TRBV4-1 to TRBJ1-2; D is uncertain. Sequenced material: peripheral blood. The TCR was taken from a man older than 75 with active or convalescent COVID-19. CDR3 sequence: CASSQESTVPYGYTF. CDR3 bases: TGCGCCAGCAGCCAAGAGAGTACAGTGCCCTATGGCTACACCTTC.